This T cell receptor (beta chain) emerged from a study of OX40 agonist ivuxolimab in advanced cancers. Study-level background: Prior anti-PD-1, anti-PD-L1 or anti-CTLA-4 therapy did not bar entry, and around 39% had some. Whole-study results and caveats: Expanded clones were, on average, more numerous among CD8+ T cells than CD4+.

Of note for this clone: Its antigen is currently unknown. The junction departs from the called germline gene at one end, perhaps through a read error.

The CDR3 sequence is 12 residues long. Germline values: CDR1 SEHNR, CDR2 FQNEAQ (reference sequence). Profiling relied on immunoSEQ multiplex PCR, and the TCRdb table lists in-frame clones only, not all of them. The sample includes roughly 59,000 clones, 88% of them seen just once. The specimen comprised CD4+ or CD8+ T cells sorted from blood, sampled in a trial of the OX40 agonist ivuxolimab. The rearrangement uses TRBV7-9 and TRBJ1-1; a weak D match, TRBD1 (5 bases). This clonotype was sampled from an adult with an advanced solid tumor such as melanoma, head and neck, liver or kidney cancer. The CDR3 DNA follows: TGTGCCAGCAGCTTGAGTGCAGGGCCGCTGGCCTTT. Its protein product is CASSLSAGPLAF.